What follows describes a single TCR beta chain. This CDR3 is 11 amino acids long. The ends were cut back, 4 bases at V and 7 bases at J, with 7 bases in the middle. The germline CDR1 and CDR2 sequences are MNHEY and SMNVEV (reference sequence). The record originates from a study of TIL therapy for anti-PD-1-resistant metastatic lung cancer. As to time point: pre-treatment sample, taken before nivolumab and TIL therapy. The tumor samples were excised metastases, mostly pleural nodules or supraclavicular lymph nodes. This was the immunoSEQ v3 assay. Profiled with immunoSEQ multiplex PCR; TCRdb holds only in-frame clones, not every one. The table records about 2,100 clones, 75% to 90% of them present only once.

This material consisted of tumor tissue, taken at baseline. V is TRBV27 and J is TRBJ1-2; maybe TRBD1 (5 bases). This clonotype was obtained from a person between 25 and 80 years old with non-small cell lung cancer. CDR3 nucleotides: TGTGCCAGCAGTTCGGGGCTTGGCTACACCTTC. As protein: CASSSGLGYTF.